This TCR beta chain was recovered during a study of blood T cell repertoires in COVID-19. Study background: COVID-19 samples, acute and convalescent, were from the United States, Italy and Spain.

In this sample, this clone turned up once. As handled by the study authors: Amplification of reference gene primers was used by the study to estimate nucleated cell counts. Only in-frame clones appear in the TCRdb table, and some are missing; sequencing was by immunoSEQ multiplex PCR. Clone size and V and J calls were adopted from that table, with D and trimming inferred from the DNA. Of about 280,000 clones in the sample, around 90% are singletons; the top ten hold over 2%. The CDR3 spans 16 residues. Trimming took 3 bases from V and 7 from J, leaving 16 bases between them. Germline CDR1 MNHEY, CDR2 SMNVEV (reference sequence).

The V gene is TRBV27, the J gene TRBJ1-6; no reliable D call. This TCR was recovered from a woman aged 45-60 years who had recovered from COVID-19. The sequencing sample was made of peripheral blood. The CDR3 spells CASSFSRGLNNSPLHF. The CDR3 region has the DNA TGTGCCAGCAGTTTCAGTAGAGGGCTGAACAATTCACCCCTCCACTTT.